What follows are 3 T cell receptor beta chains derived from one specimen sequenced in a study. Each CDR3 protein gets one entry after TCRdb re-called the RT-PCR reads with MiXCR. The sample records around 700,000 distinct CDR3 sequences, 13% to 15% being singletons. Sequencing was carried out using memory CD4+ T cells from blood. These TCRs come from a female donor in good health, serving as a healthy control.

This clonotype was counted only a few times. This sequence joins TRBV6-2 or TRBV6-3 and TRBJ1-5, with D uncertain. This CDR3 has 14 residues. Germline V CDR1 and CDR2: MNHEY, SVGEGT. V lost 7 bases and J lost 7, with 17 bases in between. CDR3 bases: TGTGCCAGCAAGCTTGACGGGTTCGGGCAGCCCCAGCATTTT. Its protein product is CASKLDGFGQPQHF.

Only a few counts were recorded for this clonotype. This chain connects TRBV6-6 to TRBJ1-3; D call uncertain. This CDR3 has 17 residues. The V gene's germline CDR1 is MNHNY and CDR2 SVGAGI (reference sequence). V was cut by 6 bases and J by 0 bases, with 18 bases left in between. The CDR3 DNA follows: TGTGCCAGCAGAACCCGGCACAGTCAGAACTCTGGAAACACCATATATTTT. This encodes CASRTRHSQNSGNTIYF.

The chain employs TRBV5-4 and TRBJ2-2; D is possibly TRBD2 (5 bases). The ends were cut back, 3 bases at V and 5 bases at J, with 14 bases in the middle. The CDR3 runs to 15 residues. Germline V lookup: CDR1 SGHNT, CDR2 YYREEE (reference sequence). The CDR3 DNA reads TGTGCCAGCAGCTCGGCTCTGAGGGTTACCGGGGAGCTGTTTTTT. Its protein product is CASSSALRVTGELFF.